This T cell receptor beta chain was captured in a study of blood T cell repertoires in COVID-19. About the study: T cells, B-cell-depleted T cells, or PBMCs provided the cDNA or gDNA that served as material.

Trimming took 1 base from V and 0 from J, leaving 16 bases between them. CDR3 length: 18 residues. CDR1 and CDR2 from the germline V gene are SGHVS and FQNEAQ. In the authors' methods: From reference gene primer amplification, estimates of nucleated cell counts were derived. Clones were sequenced by immunoSEQ multiplex PCR, and TCRdb holds only the in-frame ones, with some missing. Clone size and the V and J calls come from that table; the DNA yielded D and trimming. The sample has under 200,000 clones, 74% seen once. The chain uses TRBV7-8 and TRBJ2-1, with D perhaps TRBD2 (5 bases). This sequence originates from a woman older than 75 with acute or convalescent COVID-19. The sequenced sample consisted of peripheral blood. This CDR3 is CASSLGAPAESSYNEQFF. The CDR3 DNA follows: TGTGCCAGCAGCTTAGGGGCCCCAGCGGAGAGCTCCTACAATGAGCAGTTCTTC.